Here is one T cell receptor beta chain with its context. The CDR3 covers 11 residues. With 5 bases removed from V and 8 bases from J, the gap between germline ends came to 8 bases. Germline V gene sequence: CDR1 MNHEY, CDR2 SMNVEV (reference sequence). The sample belongs to a study of T cell responses to AZD1222 COVID-19 vaccine. The assay was immunoSEQ multiplex PCR, and TCRdb's table has in-frame clones only and misses some. The sample carries roughly 140,000 clones, more than 70% recorded once. The sample was peripheral blood, taken on day 0 of AZD1222 vaccination. This TCR derives from an adult in good health. This chain links TRBV27 with TRBJ2-3, with a possible D match to TRBD1 (5 bases). CDR3 residues: CASSDSRTQYF. The DNA of the CDR3 is TGTGCCAGCAGTGACAGCCGTACGCAGTATTTT.